The 2 T cell receptor beta chains below all came from one sample that was sequenced in a study of follicular helper T cells after annual influenza vaccination (TCRdb year 2017). The time point label of this sample denotes: 2015-2016 season, pre-vaccination. The protocol used for the library was the immunoSEQ multiplex PCR assay. TCRdb limited this immuneACCESS table to in-frame rearrangements with V and J called. A share of clones is missing; checked studies link under half to unresolved V genes, and the rest is unexplained. The sample records some 10,000 clones, about 84% of which are singletons. The top ten clonotypes cover more than 3.5% of the sample. The sequencing here drew on CXCR5+ CD38- circulating T follicular helper cells from blood, taken on the day of influenza vaccination. The label giving this sample's cell subset or site can be read as: circulating Tfh, non-naive CD4+CXCR5+PD-1+ (ICOS+CD38+ or ICOS-CD38-). The receptors stem from an adult who received the influenza vaccine.

The V call is TRBV4-3, the J call TRBJ2-5; the match to TRBD1 covers 7 bases. V lost 2 bases to trimming and J lost 5 bases; unmatched junction nucleotides: 5. The CDR3 contains 14 residues. The V gene's germline CDR1 is LGHNA and CDR2 YSLEER. The CDR3 region is CASSQLGGAETQYF. The CDR3 DNA is TGCGCCAGCAGCCAACTAGGGGGCGCGGAGACCCAGTACTTC.

This clone was detected only once. V and J are TRBV28 and TRBJ1-2; D not certain. Germline V lookup: CDR1 MDHEN, CDR2 SYDVKM. V was shortened by 10 bases and J by 7 bases, with 13 bases between the two germline ends. The CDR3 extends over 11 amino acids. Here the CDR3 DNA reads TGTGCCATCCTAGTTGCGGCTGGCTACACCTTC. Its protein is CAILVAAGYTF.